This T cell receptor beta chain was captured in a study of cytomegalovirus exposure and HLA in healthy donors. Whole-study findings and limits: Through in vitro validation, a few CMV-associated chains were shown to be specific for CMV antigens.

Turning to this clone: The antigen remains unidentified.

Trimming removed 5 bases from V and 2 bases from J; junction bases left unmatched: 6. Per the germline V gene, CDR1 is PRHDT and CDR2 is FYEKMQ (reference sequence). This CDR3 comprises 15 residues. PCR was performed using 60 Vbeta and 13 Jbeta primers. The repertoire was sequenced with immunoSEQ multiplex PCR; TCRdb's copy has only in-frame clones and lacks some. In the table there are about 180,000 clones, around 82% of which are singletons. This clonotype originated in a man between 25 and 39 years old in good health and CMV-seronegative. This chain connects TRBV13 to TRBJ2-3; 8 nucleotides agree with TRBD1. The sample taken for sequencing was PBMCs. This chain's CDR3 is CASSPRDRITDTQYF. CDR3 DNA sequence: TGTGCCAGCAGCCCCCGGGACAGGATCACAGATACGCAGTATTTT.